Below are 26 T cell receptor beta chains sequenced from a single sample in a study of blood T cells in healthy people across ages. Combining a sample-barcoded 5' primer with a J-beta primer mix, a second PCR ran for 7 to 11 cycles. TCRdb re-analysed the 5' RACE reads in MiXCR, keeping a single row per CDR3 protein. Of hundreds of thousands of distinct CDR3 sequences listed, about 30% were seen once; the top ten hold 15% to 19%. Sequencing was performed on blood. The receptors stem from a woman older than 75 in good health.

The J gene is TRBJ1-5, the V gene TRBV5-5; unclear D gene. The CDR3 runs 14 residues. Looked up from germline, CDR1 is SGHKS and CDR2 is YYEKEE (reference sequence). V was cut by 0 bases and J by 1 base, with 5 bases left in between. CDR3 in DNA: TGTGCCAGCAGCTTGGACGTAAGCAATCAGCCCCAGCATTTT. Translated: CASSLDVSNQPQHF. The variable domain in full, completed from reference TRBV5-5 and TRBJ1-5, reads DAGVTQSPTHLIKTRGQQVTLRCSPISGHKSVSWYQQVLGQGPQFIFQYYEKEERGRGNFPDRFSARQFPNYSSELNVNALLLGDSALYLCASSLDVSNQPQHFGDGTRLSIL.

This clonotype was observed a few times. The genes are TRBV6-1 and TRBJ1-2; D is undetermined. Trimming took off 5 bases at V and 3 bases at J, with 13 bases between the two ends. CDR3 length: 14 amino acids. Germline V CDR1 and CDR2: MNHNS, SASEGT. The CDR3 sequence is CASSSHREDYGYTF. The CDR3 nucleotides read TGTGCCAGCAGTTCCCACCGGGAGGACTATGGCTACACCTTC.

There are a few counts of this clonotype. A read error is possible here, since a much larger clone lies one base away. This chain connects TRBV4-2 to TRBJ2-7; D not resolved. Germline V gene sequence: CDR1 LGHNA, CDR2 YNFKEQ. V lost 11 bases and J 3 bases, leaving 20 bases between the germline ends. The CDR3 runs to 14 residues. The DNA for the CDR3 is TGTGCCTCCTCGCCACAGCAGACCAGCTACGAGCAGTACTTC. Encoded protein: CASSPQQTSYEQYF.

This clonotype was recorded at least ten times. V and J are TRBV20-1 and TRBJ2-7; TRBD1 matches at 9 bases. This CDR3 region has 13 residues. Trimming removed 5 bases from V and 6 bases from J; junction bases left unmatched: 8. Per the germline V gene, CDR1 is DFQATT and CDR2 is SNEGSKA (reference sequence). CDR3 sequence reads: CSAPHLDRGEQYF. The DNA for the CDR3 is TGCAGTGCTCCCCACTTGGACAGGGGCGAGCAGTACTTC.

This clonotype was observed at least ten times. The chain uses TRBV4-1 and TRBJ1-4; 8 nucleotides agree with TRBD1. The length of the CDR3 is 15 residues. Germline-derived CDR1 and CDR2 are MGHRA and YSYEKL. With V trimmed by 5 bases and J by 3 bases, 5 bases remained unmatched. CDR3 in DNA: TGCGCCAGCAGCGTCCCAGGGGGCTCTAATGAAAAACTGTTTTTT. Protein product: CASSVPGGSNEKLFF.

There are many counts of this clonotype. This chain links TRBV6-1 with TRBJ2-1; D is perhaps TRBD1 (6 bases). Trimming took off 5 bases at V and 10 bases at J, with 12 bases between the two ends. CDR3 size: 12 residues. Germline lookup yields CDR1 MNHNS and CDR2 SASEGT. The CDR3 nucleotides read TGTGCCAGCAGTAGGGGGTGGGAAGAGCAGTTCTTC. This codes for CASSRGWEEQFF.

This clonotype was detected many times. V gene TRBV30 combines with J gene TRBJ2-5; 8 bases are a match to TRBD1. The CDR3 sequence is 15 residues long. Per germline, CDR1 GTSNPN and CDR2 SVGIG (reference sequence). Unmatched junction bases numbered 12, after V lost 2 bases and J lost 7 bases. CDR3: CAWSTPGGARGTQYF. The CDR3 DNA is TGTGCCTGGAGTACGCCAGGGGGCGCGAGGGGGACCCAGTACTTC.

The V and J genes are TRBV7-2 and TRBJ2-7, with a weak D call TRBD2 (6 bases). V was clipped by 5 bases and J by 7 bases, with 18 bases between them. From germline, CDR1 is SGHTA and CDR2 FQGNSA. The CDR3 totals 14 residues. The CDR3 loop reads CASSTEASAGEQYF. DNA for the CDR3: TGTGCCAGCAGCACAGAAGCTAGCGCGGGTGAGCAGTACTTC.

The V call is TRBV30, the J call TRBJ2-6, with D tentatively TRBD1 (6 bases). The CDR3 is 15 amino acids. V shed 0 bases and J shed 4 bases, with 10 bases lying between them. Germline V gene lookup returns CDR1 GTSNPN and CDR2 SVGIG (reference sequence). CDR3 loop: CAWSVQGAGANVLTF. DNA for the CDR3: TGTGCCTGGAGTGTACAGGGTGCCGGGGCCAACGTCCTGACTTTC.

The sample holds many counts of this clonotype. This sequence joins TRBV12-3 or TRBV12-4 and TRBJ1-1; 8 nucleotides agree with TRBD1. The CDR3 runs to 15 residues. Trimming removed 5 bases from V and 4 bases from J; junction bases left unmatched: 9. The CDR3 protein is CASSPRAGGGTEAFF. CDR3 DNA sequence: TGTGCCAGCAGTCCCCGCGCAGGGGGCGGCACTGAAGCTTTCTTT.

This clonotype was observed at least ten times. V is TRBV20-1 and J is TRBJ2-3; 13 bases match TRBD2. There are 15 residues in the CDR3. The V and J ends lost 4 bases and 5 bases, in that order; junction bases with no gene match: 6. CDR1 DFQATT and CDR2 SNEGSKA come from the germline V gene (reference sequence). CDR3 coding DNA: TGCAGTGCTACCGGACTAGCGGGGGCCGTAGATACGCAGTATTTT. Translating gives CSATGLAGAVDTQYF.

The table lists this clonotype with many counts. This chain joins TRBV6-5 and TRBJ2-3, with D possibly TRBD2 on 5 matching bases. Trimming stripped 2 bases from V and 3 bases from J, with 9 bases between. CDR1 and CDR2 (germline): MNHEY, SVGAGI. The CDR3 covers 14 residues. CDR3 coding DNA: TGTGCCAGCAGTTACACTAGACAAACAGATACGCAGTATTTT. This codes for CASSYTRQTDTQYF.

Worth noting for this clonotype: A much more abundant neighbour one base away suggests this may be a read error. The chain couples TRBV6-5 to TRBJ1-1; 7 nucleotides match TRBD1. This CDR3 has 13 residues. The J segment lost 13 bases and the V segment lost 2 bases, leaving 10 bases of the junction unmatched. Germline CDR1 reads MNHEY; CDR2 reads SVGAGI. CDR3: CASSYGAGGVGFF. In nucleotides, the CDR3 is TGTGCCAGCAGTTACGGGGCAGGGGGAGTGGGTTTCTTT.

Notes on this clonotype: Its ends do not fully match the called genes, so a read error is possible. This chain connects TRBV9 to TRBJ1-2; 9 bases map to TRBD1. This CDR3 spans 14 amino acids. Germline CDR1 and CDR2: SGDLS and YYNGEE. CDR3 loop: CANSVTGGAGGYTF. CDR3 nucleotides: TGTGCCAACAGCGTTACAGGGGGCGCGGGGGGCTACACCTTC.

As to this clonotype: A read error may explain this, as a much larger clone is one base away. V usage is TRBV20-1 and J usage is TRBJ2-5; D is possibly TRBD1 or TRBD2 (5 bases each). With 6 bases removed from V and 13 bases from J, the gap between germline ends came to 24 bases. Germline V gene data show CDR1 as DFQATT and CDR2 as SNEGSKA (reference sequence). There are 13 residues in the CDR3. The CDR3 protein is CSAPSQTDYELYF. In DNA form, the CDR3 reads TGCAGTGCCCCCTCCCAGACAGACTACGAGCTGTACTTC.

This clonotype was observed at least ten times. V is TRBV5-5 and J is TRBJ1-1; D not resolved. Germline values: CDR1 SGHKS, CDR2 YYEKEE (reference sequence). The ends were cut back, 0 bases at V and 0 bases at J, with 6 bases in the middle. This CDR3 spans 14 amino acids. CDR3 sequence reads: CASSLAVLNTEAFF. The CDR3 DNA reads TGTGCCAGCAGCTTGGCGGTACTGAACACTGAAGCTTTCTTT.

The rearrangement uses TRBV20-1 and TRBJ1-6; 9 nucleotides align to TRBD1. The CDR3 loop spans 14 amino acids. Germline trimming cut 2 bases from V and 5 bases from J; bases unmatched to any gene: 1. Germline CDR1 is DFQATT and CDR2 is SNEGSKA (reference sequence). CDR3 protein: CSARRTGDNSPLHF. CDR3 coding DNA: TGCAGTGCTAGAAGGACAGGGGATAATTCACCCCTCCACTTT.

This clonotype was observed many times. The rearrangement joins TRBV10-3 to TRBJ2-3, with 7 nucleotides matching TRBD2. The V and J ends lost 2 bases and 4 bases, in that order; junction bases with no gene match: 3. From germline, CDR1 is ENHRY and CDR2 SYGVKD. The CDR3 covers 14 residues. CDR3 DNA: TGTGCCATCAGTGAGGGGGGGAGGGCAGATACGCAGTATTTT. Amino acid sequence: CAISEGGRADTQYF.

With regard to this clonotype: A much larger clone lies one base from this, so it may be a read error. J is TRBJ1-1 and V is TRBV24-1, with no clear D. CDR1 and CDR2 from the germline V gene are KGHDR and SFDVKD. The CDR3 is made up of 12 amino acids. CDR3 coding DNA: TGTACCACCAGTGGTGAAGTAGGTGAAGCTTTCTTT. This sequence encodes CTTSGEVGEAFF.

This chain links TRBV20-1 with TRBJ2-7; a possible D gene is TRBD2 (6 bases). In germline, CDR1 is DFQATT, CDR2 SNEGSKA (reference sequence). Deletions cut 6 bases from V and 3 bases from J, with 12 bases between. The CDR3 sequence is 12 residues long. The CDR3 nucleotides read TGCAGTGCCCCGGGACTCCTCTACGAGCAGTACTTC. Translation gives CSAPGLLYEQYF.

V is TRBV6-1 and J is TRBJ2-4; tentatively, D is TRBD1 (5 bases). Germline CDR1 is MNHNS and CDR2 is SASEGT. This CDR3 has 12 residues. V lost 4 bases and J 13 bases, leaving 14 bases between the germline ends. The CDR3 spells CASSVTGLQQYF. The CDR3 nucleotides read TGTGCCAGCAGTGTCACAGGTTTACAGCAGTACTTC.

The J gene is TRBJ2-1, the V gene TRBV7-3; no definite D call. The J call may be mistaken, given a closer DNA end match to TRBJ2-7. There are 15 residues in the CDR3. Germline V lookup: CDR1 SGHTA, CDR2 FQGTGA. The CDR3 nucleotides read TGTGCCAGCAGCTTAAACCCGGGCTCCTACAATGAGCAGTACTTC. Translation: CASSLNPGSYNEQYF.

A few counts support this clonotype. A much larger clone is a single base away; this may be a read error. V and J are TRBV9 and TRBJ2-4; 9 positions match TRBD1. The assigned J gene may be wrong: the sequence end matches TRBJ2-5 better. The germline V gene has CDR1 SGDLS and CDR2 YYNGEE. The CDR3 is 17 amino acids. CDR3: CANSVFSGQGSGETQYF. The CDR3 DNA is TGTGCCAACAGCGTGTTCTCGGGACAGGGATCCGGAGAGACCCAGTACTTC.

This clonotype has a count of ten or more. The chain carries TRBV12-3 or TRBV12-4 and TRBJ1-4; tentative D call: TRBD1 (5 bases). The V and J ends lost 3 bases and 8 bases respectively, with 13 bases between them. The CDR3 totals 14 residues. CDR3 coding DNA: TGTGCCAGCAGTTTCTCGGGGGGAAGGGAAAAACTGTTTTTT. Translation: CASSFSGGREKLFF.

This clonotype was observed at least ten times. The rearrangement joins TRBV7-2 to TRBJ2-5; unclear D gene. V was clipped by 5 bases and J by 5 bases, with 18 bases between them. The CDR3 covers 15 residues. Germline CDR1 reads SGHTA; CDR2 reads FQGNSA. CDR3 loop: CASSTRPLTRETQYF. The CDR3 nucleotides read TGTGCCAGCAGCACCAGACCTCTCACGCGGGAGACCCAGTACTTC. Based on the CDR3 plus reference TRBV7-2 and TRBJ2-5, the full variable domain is GAGVSQSPSNKVTEKGKDVELRCDPISGHTALYWYRQSLGQGLEFLIYFQGNSAPDKSGLPSDRFSAERTGGSVSTLTIQRTQQEDSAVYLCASSTRPLTRETQYFGPGTRLLVL.

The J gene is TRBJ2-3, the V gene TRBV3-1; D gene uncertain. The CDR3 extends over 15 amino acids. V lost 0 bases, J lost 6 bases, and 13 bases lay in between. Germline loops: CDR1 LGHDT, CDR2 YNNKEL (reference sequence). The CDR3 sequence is CASSQEGNLGDTQYF. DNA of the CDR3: TGTGCCAGCAGCCAAGAGGGCAACTTAGGCGATACGCAGTATTTT.